This T cell receptor beta chain was obtained from a study of cytomegalovirus exposure and HLA in healthy donors (dated 2017 in TCRdb). In the study overall: According to an earlier analysis of 587 of the donors, about 179 million T cells yielded roughly 110 million unique TCR beta sequences and less than 300 Gb of sequence data. An early release covering more than 500 HLA-typed donors comprised approximately 290 gigabases of sequencing data and around 85 million unique TCR sequences. Of the 300 to 500 genotyped donors, 75% to 85% were placed in the genetic ancestry cluster associated with self-reported Caucasian donors. The study was designed to test whether signatures of past pathogen exposure could be identified by cataloging public T cell receptors. The study profiled the T cell repertoires of 550 to 700 subjects by immunosequencing and related them to cytomegalovirus serostatus. A separate validation cohort of roughly 120 different subjects was used in addition to the roughly 720-subject first cohort. High-throughput TCR immunosequencing, statistical association of individual TCRs with disease status, and machine learning were combined to predict cytomegalovirus infection status. To study patterns of TCR occurrence, a later analysis re-analyzed previously published TCR beta repertoires from around 700 donors and added high-resolution HLA genotyping. Rather than using new phenotypic data, the later analysis identified candidate immune exposures from TCR beta sequences and from how often those sequences occurred across donors. In an earlier analysis of roughly 580 of the donors, high-throughput TCR beta sequencing was used to judge whether each TCR beta V gene segment behaved as functional or pseudogenic. Donor age, sex, ethnicity and CMV serostatus were collected together with the repertoire data. A later genetic analysis used genome-wide SNP genotypes for 398 of the 666 donors, treating that subset as a discovery cohort. All discovery cohort repertoires had been generated on a single sequencing platform. Both class I and class II loci were covered by HLA typing, at four-digit resolution. Typing coverage differed by locus: A, B, C, DRB1 and DQB1 were typed in about 620-630 donors, DQA1 in about 550, DPA1 in 600 to 610, and DPB1 in 472. Because of strong linkage in the cohort, five DR-DQ haplotypes were treated as single units for association and clustering. Among about 390 genotyped donors of the cohort, an average of approximately 250,000 unique TCR beta nucleotide sequences were sequenced per donor, about a sixth of them non-productive. The full study reports these points: A cluster of highly shared sequence variants was judged likely to be a technical artifact of the sequencing pipeline. Correlated functional status among segregating V segments might reflect linkage disequilibrium, but an unknown experimental factor could not be ruled out. In a later analysis, over 15,000 TCR beta sequences were associated with specific HLA alleles at a false discovery rate of 0.05. The authors suggested that the approach could potentially be generalized to other disease states and immunological phenotypes. Because counts were too low, 15 or so rarely observed V segments, including chromosome 9 orphons, were excluded from the earlier analysis of around 590 of the donors. For the cohort, immune exposure information was limited to CMV serostatus. Because some donors lacked HLA typing at each locus, the association tests relied only on the typed subset. A total of around 150 TCR beta chains were listed by the study as associated with cytomegalovirus. According to a later genetic analysis, donors in an Asian-associated ancestry cluster had fewer N-insertions in productive TCRs than the approximately 690-donor mean. A further reported finding was that TCR beta sequences accurately predicted the HLA-A and HLA-B alleles for most subjects in the first cohort. The 87-base-pair reads could not distinguish some IMGT-functional V segments, including TRBV6-2 and TRBV6-3, so those segments were excluded. Only TCR beta chains were sequenced in this cohort, and the absence of alpha or paired-chain data limited detectable features. Assigning TCR associations to individual alleles was difficult when HLA alleles, especially DR and DQ, strongly co-occurred. Compared with equally common non-associated chains, HLA-associated TCR beta chains in a later analysis were more clonally expanded and had lower generation probabilities. Broadly in line with IMGT annotations, most TCR beta V segments showed up in productive rearrangements about 87% or about 30% of the time in an earlier analysis of around 550 of the donors. Cytomegalovirus status was reported to be diagnosed by the classifier with high specificity and sensitivity in both the original and validation cohorts. According to a later analysis, TCR association rates differed among HLA loci, with DRB1 alleles showing the most associated TCRs and HLA-C alleles showing the fewest. V-gene and J-gene trimming of TCR beta chains was associated with a missense DCLRE1C variant in a later genetic analysis, and the association was replicated in an independent cohort. In vitro tests confirmed that a few of the cytomegalovirus-associated TCR beta chains recognize cytomegalovirus antigens. A later analysis reported that several top co-occurrence clusters appeared linked to parvovirus B19, influenza, CMV and Epstein-Barr virus. A later analysis found that most CMV-associated TCR beta chains appeared HLA-restricted, with HLA associations seemingly driven largely by CMV exposure. The presence/absence analyses assumed that sequencing depth was roughly uniform across donors, and that assumption may not be true. Most TCR sequences were seen in very few donors, while some public TCRs were found in many individuals.

The receptor library was made with the immunoSEQ multiplex PCR assay. For the multiplex PCR, a mixture combining 60 forward primers for TCR Vbeta segments and 13 reverse primers for TCR Jbeta segments was used. The CDR3 region of rearranged TCR beta genes was amplified from genomic DNA by a multiplex PCR assay. Amplified TCR beta libraries were sequenced as 87-base-pair reads on the Illumina HiSeq System. For the original study's pipeline: A later analysis tallied tens of millions of unique TCR beta chains across the 666 repertoires, and 10 million to 11 million of those chains were shared by two or more donors. A nearest-neighbor algorithm error-corrected the raw reads and collapsed the reads into unique sequences, merging closely related sequences to remove PCR and sequencing errors. To assign V, D and J gene segments, CDR3 sequences were aligned to IMGT reference sequences. For a sequence to be retained, at least a six-nucleotide match to both a V gene segment and a J gene segment was required. A rearrangement was called productive if the CDR3 had no stop codons and remained in frame with V and J, and every other rearrangement was called non-productive. Following IMGT convention, CDR3 was defined as the stretch from the second conserved V-encoded cysteine to the conserved J-encoded phenylalanine. The earlier analysis of approximately 500 of the donors excluded sequences that lacked an unambiguous match to a single V gene segment. An earlier analysis of fewer than 750 of the donors classified V segments as functional when productive rearrangements were above 56.7% and as segregating when the standard deviation between donors was above 5%. A statistical classification framework was developed to diagnose cytomegalovirus status using the catalog of TCR beta chain sequences. A later analysis assigned V and J genes by comparing TCR nucleotide sequences with IMGT/GENE-DB human TR gene sequences. The TCRdist pipeline was used in a later analysis to assign CDR3 sequences and most-parsimonious VDJ recombination scenarios. In a later analysis, each TCR beta chain was defined by its CDR3 amino acid sequence together with its V-gene family, and reads lacking a unique V-gene family were excluded. In a later analysis, nearly 600 highly shared, low-generation-probability nucleotide sequences were removed to address suspected cross-contamination and a sequencing artifact. In a later analysis, a clonal expansion index for each public chain was calculated from normalized within-repertoire ranks of inferred template counts. In a later analysis, generation probabilities were computed with a VDJ recombination model fitted to out-of-frame rearrangements, and the resulting probabilities were checked against IGoR. Hypergeometric tests were used in a later analysis to score TCR-TCR, TCR-HLA and TCR-CMV co-occurrence, with a repertoire-size bias correction applied to the TCR pairs. A later analysis estimated false discovery rates by permuting HLA or CMV assignments 20 times. In a later analysis, co-occurring TCRs were grouped with DBSCAN, and TCRdist sequence similarity was added when clustering was performed within HLA-allele-positive subsets. For co-occurrence clustering, repertoires with fewer than 30,000 or more than 120,000 public chains were excluded, along with 4 to 6 repertoires with anomalous nucleotide sharing. TCRdb took this table from immuneACCESS and kept in-frame rearrangements with V and J called. Such tables lack part of the clones; where checked against another copy, unresolved V genes explain under half of the gap, and the rest is unexplained. Clone size and the V and J calls come from that table; the DNA yielded D and trimming. This sample's table lists around 97,000 clones. Together, the top ten hold about 3% of the sample.

The V end loses 0 bases and the J end loses 5 bases, and a stretch of 13 bases separates them. From a lookup of the germline V gene, CDR1 and CDR2 are ENHRY and SYGVKD. The cysteine opens and the phenylalanine closes a CDR3 of 15 amino acids. The only DNA kept is the CDR3, 45 bases in frame from the first base. Worth noting for this clone: No cognate antigen has been identified for it.

The cohort consisted of 600 to 700 healthy bone marrow donors. All cohort members were sampled while nominally healthy, although unrecorded immune exposures were likely present. The donor tested CMV seronegative, placing the donor among the 350 to 400 seronegative members of the cohort. A peripheral blood sample was provided by each donor, and peripheral blood mononuclear cells were used for TCR beta sequencing. Genomic DNA was extracted from the blood cell samples with the Qiagen DNeasy Blood Extraction Kit. The V gene is TRBV10-3 and the J gene is TRBJ1-2, with TRBD1 as a weak D call on 6 bases. The sequenced sample consisted of PBMCs. This receptor was identified in a man aged 40-49 years in good health and CMV-seronegative. The sequence in DNA is TGTGCCATCAGTGAGTCGATACAGGGCCCATATGGCTACACCTTC. It codes for CAISESIQGPYGYTF.